These 28 T cell receptor beta chains share one sample of origin, sequenced in a study of cytomegalovirus exposure and HLA in healthy donors. PCR primers comprised 60 Vbeta and 13 Jbeta primers. Assay used: immunoSEQ multiplex PCR; TCRdb lists only in-frame clones, some missing. Among approximately 220,000 clones listed, about 79% were seen once. Sequenced material: PBMCs. Every receptor here comes from a male donor in good health and CMV-seronegative.

V is TRBV27 and J is TRBJ1-1; 11 bases agree with TRBD1. The CDR3 loop spans 20 amino acids. Germline values: CDR1 MNHEY, CDR2 SMNVEV (reference sequence). With V trimmed by 1 base and J by 0 bases, 13 bases remained unmatched. The CDR3 nucleotides read TGTGCCAGCAGTTTATTTGCCCGAGGACGGACAGGGGGCATGAACACTGAAGCTTTCTTT. Its translation: CASSLFARGRTGGMNTEAFF.

This sequence joins TRBV5-6 and TRBJ1-5; 8 bases fit TRBD1. Germline CDR1 is SGHDT and CDR2 is YYEEEE. The CDR3 has 15 residues. J lost 7 bases, V lost 0 bases, and 6 bases had no gene match. CDR3 coding DNA: TGTGCCAGCAGCTTGGGGAACAGGGGGATCCAGCCCCAGCATTTT. Translation gives CASSLGNRGIQPQHF. Full variable domain (remainder filled in from reference TRBV5-6 and TRBJ1-5): DAGVTQSPTHLIKTRGQQVTLRCSPKSGHDTVSWYQQALGQGPQFIFQYYEEEERQRGNFPDRFSGHQFPNYSSELNVNALLLGDSALYLCASSLGNRGIQPQHFGDGTRLSIL.

This clone is a singleton in its sample. The chain uses TRBV5-4 and TRBJ1-2; 9 bases line up with TRBD1. The CDR3 has 15 residues. The germline gives CDR1 SGHNT, CDR2 YYREEE (reference sequence). With 0 bases clipped from V and 13 bases from J, the junction kept 13 bases outside the gene matches. The DNA for the CDR3 is TGTGCCAGCAGCTTGGATCCGGGACAGGGTGGTATAAGCACCTTC. This encodes CASSLDPGQGGISTF.

The chain uses TRBV4-1 and TRBJ1-2; 8 bases agree with TRBD1. The trim removed 4 bases at V and 4 bases at J, leaving 11 bases unmatched. This CDR3 spans 16 amino acids. Looked up from germline, CDR1 is MGHRA and CDR2 is YSYEKL. CDR3 bases: TGCGCCAGCAGCCGCAGTCCTGGACAGGGTGGCTATGGCTACACCTTC. This gives the protein CASSRSPGQGGYGYTF.

This chain uses TRBV6-6 with TRBJ2-1; no definite D call. V shed 6 bases and J shed 10 bases, with 13 bases lying between them. Germline CDR1 reads MNHNY; CDR2 reads SVGAGI (reference sequence). This CDR3 has 12 residues. The CDR3 DNA follows: TGTGCCAGCAGCCTAGGCCGCCGAGAGCAGTTCTTC. Translating gives CASSLGRREQFF.

V usage is TRBV5-4 and J usage is TRBJ2-3; maybe TRBD2 (5 bases). Trimming took 3 bases from V and 4 from J, leaving 12 bases between them. Germline V gives CDR1 SGHNT, CDR2 YYREEE (reference sequence). The CDR3 is made up of 14 amino acids. The CDR3 spells CASSSLGGPDTQYF. CDR3 DNA: TGTGCCAGCAGCTCCCTAGGAGGCCCAGATACGCAGTATTTT.

The V call is TRBV5-1, the J call TRBJ1-5, with a weak D call TRBD1 (5 bases). Trimming cost V 0 bases and J 7 bases, with 20 bases left between them. The CDR3 loop spans 17 amino acids. Germline loops: CDR1 SGHRS, CDR2 YFSETQ. CDR3 DNA: TGCGCCAGCAGCTTGGCCTTTTCGGTCAGGGAAGGCCAGCCCCAGCATTTT. Residues: CASSLAFSVREGQPQHF.

This clone showed up just a few times. The rearrangement uses TRBV7-2 and TRBJ2-7; TRBD2 aligns across 12 bases. V shed 2 bases, J shed 4 bases, and the junction held 0 bases outside the gene matches. CDR3 size: 14 residues. Per germline, CDR1 SGHTA and CDR2 FQGNSA. Here the CDR3 reads CASSLLAGGYEQYF. The CDR3 DNA sequence: TGTGCCAGCAGCTTACTAGCGGGGGGGTACGAGCAGTACTTC.

This chain uses TRBV14 with TRBJ2-2, with 9 bases that match TRBD1. The CDR3 extends over 16 amino acids. The V gene's germline CDR1 is SGHDN and CDR2 FVKESK. After removal of 2 bases from V and 3 bases from J, the junction contained 4 bases not matched to a gene. The CDR3 region has the DNA TGTGCCAGCAGCCAAAGAACAGGGGGCCACACCGGGGAGCTGTTTTTT. This codes for CASSQRTGGHTGELFF.

This rearrangement joins TRBV9 to TRBJ1-5; D gene uncertain. V dropped 0 bases and J dropped 7 bases, with 11 bases sitting between them. The CDR3 covers 14 residues. Germline V gene lookup returns CDR1 SGDLS and CDR2 YYNGEE. CDR3 nucleotide sequence: TGTGCCAGCAGCGTAGCATCGGGTGGCCAGCCCCAGCATTTT. Its translation: CASSVASGGQPQHF.

V usage is TRBV5-4 and J usage is TRBJ2-1; 7 nucleotides align to TRBD1. Germline values: CDR1 SGHNT, CDR2 YYREEE (reference sequence). Trimming at V came to 2 bases and at J to 1 base, leaving 3 bases not matched to a gene. The CDR3 loop spans 15 amino acids. CDR3 protein: CASSFARGSYNEQFF. The CDR3 DNA reads TGTGCCAGCAGCTTTGCCAGGGGGTCCTACAATGAGCAGTTCTTC.

This clone was counted once. The chain links TRBV5-4 to TRBJ2-2; TRBD1 aligns across 7 bases. The CDR3 is made up of 16 amino acids. J gave up 1 base and V 0 bases, and 3 bases lay outside the gene matches. CDR1 and CDR2 (germline): SGHNT, YYREEE (reference sequence). CDR3 region: CASSLGSGGNTGELFF. CDR3 coding DNA: TGTGCCAGCAGCTTGGGGTCAGGGGGGAACACCGGGGAGCTGTTTTTT.

The chain links TRBV28 to TRBJ1-5; the match to TRBD1 covers 8 bases. Trimming took 6 bases from V and 1 from J; bases not matched to a gene: 5. Germline CDR1 and CDR2: MDHEN and SYDVKM. The CDR3 extends over 15 amino acids. CDR3 in DNA: TGTGCCAGCAGGGGACAGGATAAGAGCAATCAGCCCCAGCATTTT. Translation gives CASRGQDKSNQPQHF.

CDR3 DNA: TGTGCCAGCAGCTGGGAAGGGGGACTAGCGGGAGTTGGAGTCAATGAGCAGTTCTTC. Translation gives CASSWEGGLAGVGVNEQFF. This rearrangement joins TRBV5-4 to TRBJ2-1; 14 bases match TRBD2. Trimming cost V 3 bases and J 6 bases; bases outside gene matches: 14. Germline V gene sequence: CDR1 SGHNT, CDR2 YYREEE (reference sequence). There are 19 residues in the CDR3.

The gene calls are TRBV5-6 and TRBJ1-1; D is ambiguous. With 4 bases removed from V and 1 base from J, the gap between germline ends came to 11 bases. Germline CDR1 is SGHDT and CDR2 is YYEEEE. The length of the CDR3 is 14 residues. The CDR3 bases are TGTGCCAGCAGCCCGGACTGGGGGAACACTGAAGCTTTCTTT. Its translation is CASSPDWGNTEAFF. Looking up the rest from reference TRBV5-6 and TRBJ1-1 gives the full variable domain: DAGVTQSPTHLIKTRGQQVTLRCSPKSGHDTVSWYQQALGQGPQFIFQYYEEEERQRGNFPDRFSGHQFPNYSSELNVNALLLGDSALYLCASSPDWGNTEAFFGQGTRLTVV.

J is TRBJ1-1 and V is TRBV28; D perhaps matches TRBD1 (5 bases). Germline V lookup: CDR1 MDHEN, CDR2 SYDVKM. This CDR3 is built from 14 residues. Trimming removed 6 bases from V and 1 base from J, with 12 bases in between. The CDR3 reads CASSLGGTNTEAFF. CDR3 coding DNA: TGTGCCAGCAGCCTAGGAGGGACGAACACTGAAGCTTTCTTT.

The V gene is TRBV28, the J gene TRBJ1-2; tentative D call: TRBD1 (5 bases). Germline lookup yields CDR1 MDHEN and CDR2 SYDVKM. CDR3 length equals 13 residues. V lost 6 bases and J 4 bases, leaving 12 bases between the germline ends. The CDR3 coding sequence is TGTGCCAGCAGACTCAGGGTCTCCTATGGCTACACCTTC. Translating it yields CASRLRVSYGYTF.

The CDR3 reads CASSPTGVLADTQYF. CDR3 in DNA: TGTGCCAGCAGTCCTACAGGGGTTTTGGCAGATACGCAGTATTTT. The rearrangement joins TRBV6-5 to TRBJ2-3; 7 nucleotides match TRBD1. V lost 5 bases, J lost 4 bases, and 9 bases stayed unmatched. The CDR3 runs 15 residues. The V gene's germline CDR1 is MNHEY and CDR2 SVGAGI.

This clone was detected only once. CDR3 in amino acids: CASSPRTGGWDTEAFF. The CDR3 region has the DNA TGTGCCAGCAGCCCCCGGACAGGGGGTTGGGACACTGAAGCTTTCTTT. V gene TRBV9 combines with J gene TRBJ1-1; TRBD1 matches 10 bases. Per the germline V gene, CDR1 is SGDLS and CDR2 is YYNGEE. This CDR3 comprises 16 residues. With 4 bases clipped from V and 3 bases from J, the junction kept 9 bases outside the gene matches.

V gene TRBV6-5 combines with J gene TRBJ1-2, with 8 bases matching TRBD1. J gave up 8 bases and V 2 bases, and 10 bases lay outside the gene matches. CDR3 length: 15 amino acids. Germline V gene lookup returns CDR1 MNHEY and CDR2 SVGAGI. The CDR3 sequence: CASSYLPTGGMGYTF. For the CDR3, the DNA is TGTGCCAGCAGTTACCTGCCCACAGGGGGAATGGGCTACACCTTC.

The CDR3 protein is CASSFAGQPQHF. The CDR3 DNA sequence: TGTGCCAGCAGTTTTGCGGGTCAGCCCCAGCATTTT. The rearrangement joins TRBV28 to TRBJ1-5; D remains ambiguous. The germline CDR1 and CDR2 sequences are MDHEN and SYDVKM. V was clipped by 3 bases and J by 6 bases, with 6 bases between them. The CDR3 covers 12 residues.

The rearrangement joins TRBV18 to TRBJ1-6, with 7 bases identical to TRBD1. The CDR3 consists of 17 residues. Looked up from germline, CDR1 is KGHSH and CDR2 is LQKENI. J gave up 6 bases and V 1 base, and 9 bases lay outside the gene matches. The CDR3 spells CASSPLRQGNINSPLHF. The CDR3 DNA follows: TGTGCCAGCTCACCACTAAGACAGGGCAACATTAATTCACCCCTCCACTTT.

This chain connects TRBV19 to TRBJ1-2; TRBD1 matches at 7 bases. CDR1 is LNHDA, CDR2 SQIVND, per germline (reference sequence). The CDR3 spans 14 residues. V shed 5 bases and J 4 bases; nucleotides not matched to a gene: 7. The CDR3 loop is CASSVGTDIYGYTF. The CDR3 DNA is TGTGCCAGTAGTGTAGGGACAGACATCTATGGCTACACCTTC.

The CDR3 region has the DNA TGTGCCAGCCACGAGGGAGGAGATACGCAGTATTTT. This sequence encodes CASHEGGDTQYF. The V call is TRBV6-5, the J call TRBJ2-3; weak D call: TRBD2 (6 bases). This CDR3 contains 12 residues. Trimming stripped 8 bases from V and 5 bases from J, with 11 bases between. Germline V gives CDR1 MNHEY, CDR2 SVGAGI.

The chain employs TRBV28 and TRBJ2-1; 8 nucleotides match TRBD2. Germline loops: CDR1 MDHEN, CDR2 SYDVKM. The CDR3 runs 13 residues. V lost 7 bases, J lost 7 bases, and 6 bases stayed unmatched. CDR3 sequence: CASIFSGDNEQFF. The CDR3 DNA sequence: TGTGCCAGCATTTTTAGCGGGGATAATGAGCAGTTCTTC.

The J gene is TRBJ2-1, the V gene TRBV5-1, with 9 bases identical to TRBD2. Germline loops: CDR1 SGHRS, CDR2 YFSETQ. V dropped 2 bases and J dropped 8; count of bases not matched to a gene: 11. This CDR3 contains 16 residues. The CDR3 loop is CASSFDRRAGGYEQFF. CDR3 nucleotides: TGCGCCAGCAGCTTTGACAGGAGAGCGGGAGGATATGAGCAGTTCTTC.

The gene calls are TRBV6-4 and TRBJ2-5, with D possibly TRBD2 on 6 matching bases. Germline V gives CDR1 MRHNA, CDR2 SNTAGT. With 1 base removed from V and 1 base from J, the gap between germline ends came to 19 bases. The CDR3 spans 18 residues. The CDR3 region is CASSDWTLPPGVQETQYF. DNA of the CDR3: TGTGCCAGCAGTGACTGGACACTTCCCCCGGGGGTCCAAGAGACCCAGTACTTC.

A word on this clone: Different DNA sequences within this sample yield the same CDR3. The chain uses TRBV7-9 and TRBJ2-3; D gene ambiguous. CDR1 and CDR2 from the germline V gene are SEHNR and FQNEAQ (reference sequence). Trimming cost V 5 bases and J 5 bases, with 8 bases left between them. This CDR3 comprises 12 residues. The CDR3 sequence: CASSPILDTQYF. The CDR3 DNA reads TGTGCCAGCAGCCCCATTTTAGATACGCAGTATTTT. The complete variable domain, with remaining parts taken from reference TRBV7-9 and TRBJ2-3, reads DTGVSQNPRHKITKRGQNVTFRCDPISEHNRLYWYRQTLGQGPEFLTYFQNEAQLEKSRLLSDRFSAERPKGSFSTLEIQRTEQGDSAMYLCASSPILDTQYFGPGTRLTVL.